Shown below are 25 T cell receptor beta chains from a single sample sequenced in a study of cytomegalovirus exposure and HLA in healthy donors. The data were produced by immunoSEQ multiplex PCR, yet TCRdb's version contains in-frame clones alone and is incomplete. The data hold about 240,000 clones, with approximately 83% observed a single time. Sequencing used PBMCs. Receptors originate from a woman aged 25 to 39 in good health and CMV-seropositive.

The rearrangement joins TRBV27 to TRBJ1-1, with 7 positions matching TRBD1. The CDR3 totals 13 residues. J was trimmed by 5 bases and V by 2 bases; bases with no gene match: 2. CDR1 is MNHEY, CDR2 SMNVEV, per germline (reference sequence). This chain's CDR3 is CASSLGDRTEAFF. The CDR3 DNA reads TGTGCCAGCAGTTTAGGGGACAGAACTGAAGCTTTCTTT.

The gene calls are TRBV5-1 and TRBJ2-3; a possible D gene is TRBD1 (6 bases). This CDR3 spans 12 amino acids. Germline CDR1 reads SGHRS; CDR2 reads YFSETQ. The V end was cut by 0 bases, the J end by 12 bases, with 11 bases between. The CDR3 coding sequence is TGCGCCAGCAGCTTGGCAGGGGTCTATCAGTATTTT. It yields the protein CASSLAGVYQYF.

This chain uses TRBV29-1 with TRBJ2-2; D is unresolved. This CDR3 region has 14 residues. Trimming shortened V by 4 bases and J by 4 bases, and 13 bases separated the two germline ends. Germline V CDR1 and CDR2: SQVTM, ANQGSEA. CDR3 nucleotides: TGCAGCGTTGTACCGACAATCGGCACCGGGGAGCTGTTTTTT. Protein sequence: CSVVPTIGTGELFF.

The rearrangement joins TRBV5-1 to TRBJ2-5; D possibly corresponds to TRBD2 (5 bases). CDR1 SGHRS and CDR2 YFSETQ come from the germline V gene. This CDR3 is 16 amino acids long. V lost 5 bases and J lost 5, with 22 bases in between. DNA for the CDR3: TGCGCCAGCAGTCCAATCGACACCAGCGGTATGGAGACCCAGTACTTC. Translated: CASSPIDTSGMETQYF.

This clone was seen a single time. The rearrangement links TRBV19 to TRBJ1-2; D is perhaps TRBD1 (6 bases). Germline lookup yields CDR1 LNHDA and CDR2 SQIVND (reference sequence). This CDR3 comprises 18 residues. Between the trimmed V and J ends, which lost 5 bases and 3 bases, there was a span of 25 bases. The CDR3 is CASSGFREGDWGDYGYTF. The CDR3 region has the DNA TGTGCCAGTAGTGGATTCCGGGAGGGGGACTGGGGAGACTATGGCTACACCTTC.

The chain recombines TRBV11-2 with TRBJ2-7, with TRBD2 matching 7 bases. V was clipped by 1 base and J by 2 bases; unmatched bases: 8. Germline V gives CDR1 SGHAT, CDR2 FQNNGV. The CDR3 totals 16 residues. CDR3 in amino acids: CASSLVGGGSAYEQYF. CDR3 DNA: TGTGCCAGCAGCTTAGTGGGAGGCGGGAGTGCCTACGAGCAGTACTTC.

The gene calls are TRBV6-4 and TRBJ2-5; 11 nucleotides agree with TRBD2. There are 19 residues in the CDR3. From germline, CDR1 is MRHNA and CDR2 SNTAGT. J lost 4 bases, V lost 0 bases, and 13 bases had no gene match. CDR3 sequence: CASSDSIGTSGGNGETQYF. Written as DNA, the CDR3 is TGTGCCAGCAGTGACTCGATAGGTACTAGCGGGGGCAACGGAGAGACCCAGTACTTC.

V is TRBV11-2 and J is TRBJ2-7; 13 bases are shared with TRBD2. Germline values: CDR1 SGHAT, CDR2 FQNNGV. J lost 5 bases, V lost 4 bases, and 8 bases had no gene match. CDR3 length: 16 residues. The CDR3 region has the DNA TGTGCCAGCAGCTCATCTGGACTAGCGGGAGAGGACGAGCAGTACTTC. It translates to CASSSSGLAGEDEQYF.

The CDR3 loop is CASSPSVGFLSGPQHF. CDR3 DNA sequence: TGTGCCAGCTCACCCTCGGTCGGGTTCCTTTCTGGGCCCCAGCATTTT. The chain carries TRBV18 and TRBJ1-5; D is uncertain. CDR3 length: 16 amino acids. Germline loops: CDR1 KGHSH, CDR2 LQKENI. V lost 3 bases and J lost 9, with 21 bases in between.

This sequence joins TRBV11-2 and TRBJ2-1; 7 nucleotides agree with TRBD1. Germline loops: CDR1 SGHAT, CDR2 FQNNGV. The trim removed 7 bases at V and 6 bases at J, leaving 15 bases unmatched. This CDR3 is built from 16 residues. The CDR3 protein is CASIRIPRQGGNEQFF. CDR3 in DNA: TGTGCCAGCATTAGAATACCGAGACAGGGTGGCAATGAGCAGTTCTTC.

This clone was counted once. J is TRBJ2-7 and V is TRBV5-4; the match to TRBD1 covers 8 bases. The length of the CDR3 is 14 residues. The germline V gene encodes CDR1 SGHNT and CDR2 YYREEE (reference sequence). Losses at the gene ends were 8 bases for V and 3 bases for J; bases not matched to a gene: 10. The CDR3 protein is CASSKGGQVYEQYF. The DNA for the CDR3 is TGTGCCAGTTCGAAGGGGGGACAGGTCTACGAGCAGTACTTC.

The chain's CDR3 is CASSEPGKFYEQYF. Written as DNA, the CDR3 is TGCGCCAGCAGTGAGCCAGGAAAATTCTACGAGCAGTACTTC. The genes are TRBV10-2 and TRBJ2-7; D unclear. The CDR3 consists of 14 residues. In germline, CDR1 is WSHSY, CDR2 SAAADI. Trimming removed 2 bases from V and 3 bases from J, with 11 bases in between.

The genes are TRBV25-1 and TRBJ2-1, with 8 nucleotides matching TRBD1. Germline CDR1 is MGHDK and CDR2 is SYGVNS. The CDR3 has 15 amino acids. V shed 5 bases and J 4 bases; nucleotides not matched to a gene: 7. The CDR3 DNA sequence: TGTGCCAGCAGTAACAGACAGGGGACTTACAATGAGCAGTTCTTC. This encodes CASSNRQGTYNEQFF.

The CDR3 sequence is CASSYSQGGAYEQYF. The CDR3, as DNA: TGTGCCAGCAGTTACTCCCAGGGAGGGGCCTACGAGCAGTACTTC. The chain uses TRBV6-6 and TRBJ2-7, with 7 bases matching TRBD2. The CDR3 is 15 amino acids. Germline CDR1 MNHNY, CDR2 SVGAGI (reference sequence). J was trimmed by 2 bases and V by 0 bases; bases with no gene match: 4.

Note on this clone: Sequence at one end of the junction differs from germline and may be a read error. The rearrangement joins TRBV11-2 to TRBJ2-1; a weak D match, TRBD2 (5 bases). The germline V gene has CDR1 SGHAT and CDR2 FQNNGV. The CDR3 runs to 13 residues. For the CDR3, the DNA is TGTGCCAGCAGCTTAGATCCGACTACTCCCCGGATCTTC. Translating it yields CASSLDPTTPRIF.

This CDR3 is CASSLATAPYNEQFF. The CDR3 DNA is TGTGCCAGCAGCTTGGCGACAGCCCCCTACAATGAGCAGTTCTTC. V gene TRBV5-6 combines with J gene TRBJ2-1, with D maybe TRBD1 (5 bases). Trimming shortened V by 0 bases and J by 2 bases, and 9 bases separated the two germline ends. This CDR3 spans 15 amino acids. CDR1 and CDR2 from the germline V gene are SGHDT and YYEEEE. Full variable domain (rest looked up from reference TRBV5-6 and TRBJ2-1): DAGVTQSPTHLIKTRGQQVTLRCSPKSGHDTVSWYQQALGQGPQFIFQYYEEEERQRGNFPDRFSGHQFPNYSSELNVNALLLGDSALYLCASSLATAPYNEQFFGPGTRLTVL.

This clone showed up just a few times. The rearrangement links TRBV29-1 to TRBJ2-5; the D gene is possibly TRBD2 (6 bases). The length of the CDR3 is 15 residues. Trimming shortened V by 0 bases and J by 3 bases, and 14 bases separated the two germline ends. Germline V gene data show CDR1 as SQVTM and CDR2 as ANQGSEA. CDR3 coding DNA: TGCAGCGTTGAAGATCAGGGACTCCCCGAAGAGACCCAGTACTTC. Translated, it gives CSVEDQGLPEETQYF.

This chain joins TRBV2 and TRBJ1-1; D unclear. CDR3 length: 12 amino acids. Germline lookup yields CDR1 SNHLY and CDR2 FYNNEI. Deletions cut 4 bases from V and 3 bases from J, with 6 bases between. CDR3 bases: TGTGCCAGCAGTGGTGGAGACACTGAAGCTTTCTTT. Amino acid sequence: CASSGGDTEAFF.

V and J are TRBV19 and TRBJ1-5, with TRBD1 identical over 7 bases. V lost 6 bases, J lost 0 bases, and 8 bases stayed unmatched. Germline V gene sequence: CDR1 LNHDA, CDR2 SQIVND (reference sequence). The CDR3 totals 16 residues. The chain's CDR3 is CASSYRGPYSNQPQHF. CDR3 in DNA: TGTGCCAGTAGCTACAGGGGACCTTATAGCAATCAGCCCCAGCATTTT.

This sequence joins TRBV18 and TRBJ2-3; 10 bases map to TRBD2. V shed 6 bases and J 0 bases; nucleotides not matched to a gene: 3. Germline CDR1 and CDR2: KGHSH and LQKENI. The CDR3 runs 15 residues. The CDR3 nucleotides read TGTGCCAGCTCGTCACTAGCGGGGAGCACAGATACGCAGTATTTT. Protein sequence: CASSSLAGSTDTQYF.

The rearrangement uses TRBV29-1 and TRBJ2-1; 11 bases agree with TRBD2. The CDR3 runs 13 residues. Looked up from germline, CDR1 is SQVTM and CDR2 is ANQGSEA. V trimming: 8 bases; J trimming: 6 bases; junction bases outside the gene matches: 6. CDR3 DNA sequence: TGCAGCCTTGCTAGCGGGAGGTTCAATGAGCAGTTCTTC. It codes for CSLASGRFNEQFF.

CDR3 nucleotides: TGTGCCAGCAGTTCTTCCCGACTAGCGGGAGGGCCAGGAAATGAGCAGTTCTTC. Residues: CASSSSRLAGGPGNEQFF. The rearrangement links TRBV2 to TRBJ2-1; 14 bases match TRBD2. V gave up 5 bases and J gave up 7 bases; unmatched junction bases: 13. The CDR3 covers 18 residues. CDR1 is SNHLY, CDR2 FYNNEI, per germline.

V is TRBV7-2 and J is TRBJ2-7, with D maybe TRBD2 (6 bases). Trimming removed 4 bases from V and 5 bases from J, with 21 bases in between. This CDR3 has 16 amino acids. Germline lookup yields CDR1 SGHTA and CDR2 FQGNSA. The CDR3 region has the DNA TGTGCCAGCAGCTCCCCAATGACGGGACTGACGAACGAGCAGTACTTC. Its translation: CASSSPMTGLTNEQYF. The full variable domain, rest sourced from reference TRBV7-2 and TRBJ2-7, is GAGVSQSPSNKVTEKGKDVELRCDPISGHTALYWYRQSLGQGLEFLIYFQGNSAPDKSGLPSDRFSAERTGGSVSTLTIQRTQQEDSAVYLCASSSPMTGLTNEQYFGPGTRLTVT.

This clone was observed once. The chain uses TRBV6-1 and TRBJ1-1, with D unresolved. Per the germline V gene, CDR1 is MNHNS and CDR2 is SASEGT. V gave up 3 bases and J gave up 1 base, with 12 bases separating them. This CDR3 is built from 15 residues. The CDR3 is CASSDFFRGNTEAFF. Written as DNA, the CDR3 is TGTGCCAGCAGTGATTTTTTCCGGGGGAACACTGAAGCTTTCTTT.

The chain carries TRBV15 and TRBJ2-3, with 16 positions matching TRBD2. V lost 0 bases and J lost 1; bases outside the gene matches: 10. The CDR3 totals 21 residues. Germline CDR1 LNHNV, CDR2 YYDKDF (reference sequence). The CDR3 bases are TGTGCCACCAGCAGAGAGGGACTAGCGGGAGGGCCTAGGAGGGGCACAGATACGCAGTATTTT. The encoded protein is CATSREGLAGGPRRGTDTQYF.